The 16 T cell receptor beta chains below were found in one sample sequenced in a study of patients and donors after allogeneic stem cell transplantation. TCRdb called the RT-PCR reads again in MiXCR, with one record for every CDR3 protein. The data show roughly 1,500 distinct CDR3 sequences, 25% to 30% seen once. The specimen sequenced was blood, either unsorted or a sorted T cell fraction (not recorded which). These receptors all stem from a human donor who was either an allogeneic HSCT recipient or a stem cell or donor lymphocyte infusion donor (not recorded which). It is not recorded whose cells these are; they may come from a transplant donor.

The CDR3 nucleotides read TGTGCCAGCAGCCTCCACACCGGGGAGCTGTTTTTT. Its protein is CASSLHTGELFF. The rearrangement links TRBV14 to TRBJ2-2, with D uncertain. Germline V lookup: CDR1 SGHDN, CDR2 FVKESK. The CDR3 loop spans 12 amino acids. Trimming left V 4 bases short and J 3 bases short, with 3 bases between.

The rearrangement joins TRBV20-1 to TRBJ1-2; D is unresolved. Germline CDR1 reads DFQATT; CDR2 reads SNEGSKA (reference sequence). Trimming removed 6 bases from V and 2 bases from J, with 13 bases in between. CDR3 length: 13 amino acids. CDR3 DNA sequence: TGCAGTGCCGCGACCGGGGAGAACTATGGCTACACCTTC. Its protein product is CSAATGENYGYTF.

This chain connects TRBV19 to TRBJ2-2; D uncertain. The germline V and J ends were trimmed by 3 bases and 8 bases, with 4 bases remaining between them. Germline CDR1 and CDR2: LNHDA and SQIVND (reference sequence). This CDR3 has 11 residues. The CDR3 spells CASSMAGELFF. As DNA, the CDR3 is TGTGCCAGTAGTATGGCTGGGGAGCTGTTTTTT.

This clonotype has more than one count but fewer than ten. V usage is TRBV29-1 and J usage is TRBJ1-2; the D is unclear. CDR3 length: 12 residues. Germline V gene lookup returns CDR1 SQVTM and CDR2 ANQGSEA. The V end was cut by 3 bases, the J end by 4 bases, with 9 bases between. This CDR3 reads CSVEKGSYGYTF. DNA of the CDR3: TGCAGCGTTGAGAAAGGATCCTATGGCTACACCTTC.

Sample share makes this clonotype large. The chain carries TRBV5-1 and TRBJ2-7; D ambiguous. Germline CDR1 and CDR2: SGHRS and YFSETQ. The V and J ends lost 0 bases and 1 base respectively, with 11 bases between them. This CDR3 is 15 amino acids long. The CDR3 nucleotides read TGCGCCAGCAGCTTGGACTACGGACCATCCTACGAGCAGTACTTC. Amino acids: CASSLDYGPSYEQYF.

By share, this clonotype ranks as medium-sized (0.01 to 0.1%). The CDR3 nucleotides are TGTGCCAGCAGTGCCCCAAATATCTACGAGCAGTACTTC. It codes for CASSAPNIYEQYF. V usage is TRBV2 and J usage is TRBJ2-7; D is ambiguous. Germline lookup yields CDR1 SNHLY and CDR2 FYNNEI. V lost 4 bases and J lost 3, with 10 bases in between. CDR3 length: 13 residues.

The J gene is TRBJ2-1, the V gene TRBV28; the D gene could be TRBD1 or TRBD2 (5 bases each). Germline V CDR1 and CDR2: MDHEN, SYDVKM. V lost 5 bases and J lost 7, with 18 bases in between. The CDR3 runs to 15 residues. The CDR3 DNA sequence: TGTGCCAGCAGTGTACCGGGACCCCTGAGGAATGAGCAGTTCTTC. Amino acid sequence: CASSVPGPLRNEQFF.

The chain couples TRBV11-2 to TRBJ2-7, with TRBD1 matching 7 bases. Germline V gene sequence: CDR1 SGHAT, CDR2 FQNNGV. J was trimmed by 7 bases and V by 3 bases; bases with no gene match: 12. There are 15 residues in the CDR3. Written as DNA, the CDR3 is TGTGCCAGCAGCTTTTCTGACAGGGCTTGGGGGGAGCAGTACTTC. Its translation: CASSFSDRAWGEQYF. Looking up the rest from reference TRBV11-2 and TRBJ2-7 gives the full variable domain: EAGVAQSPRYKIIEKRQSVAFWCNPISGHATLYWYQQILGQGPKLLIQFQNNGVVDDSQLPKDRFSAERLKGVDSTLKIQPAKLEDSAVYLCASSFSDRAWGEQYFGPGTRLTVT.

The V gene is TRBV27, the J gene TRBJ2-5, with D tentatively TRBD2 (6 bases). Germline V gene lookup returns CDR1 MNHEY and CDR2 SMNVEV (reference sequence). Trimming shortened V by 6 bases and J by 5 bases, and 16 bases separated the two germline ends. This CDR3 region has 14 residues. Written as DNA, the CDR3 is TGTGCCAGCAGCCCGACTTGGAGGGGTGAGACCCAGTACTTC. This encodes CASSPTWRGETQYF.

In its sample, this clonotype was seen a few times. The V and J genes are TRBV6-5 and TRBJ1-2; no firm D call. The CDR3 is 13 amino acids. Trimming shortened V by 0 bases and J by 8 bases, and 10 bases separated the two germline ends. Germline-derived CDR1 and CDR2 are MNHEY and SVGAGI. CDR3 nucleotide sequence: TGTGCCAGCAGTTACTCGACCGGGCAGGGCTACACCTTC. Its translation is CASSYSTGQGYTF.

CDR3 DNA: TGCAGTGCTAGGAGCGGGAGTGGCGGCAATGAGCAGTTCTTC. This codes for CSARSGSGGNEQFF. V gene TRBV20-1 combines with J gene TRBJ2-1; TRBD2 matches 8 bases. Germline loops: CDR1 DFQATT, CDR2 SNEGSKA (reference sequence). The CDR3 is 14 amino acids. After removal of 3 bases from V and 6 bases from J, the junction contained 7 bases not matched to a gene.

V and J are TRBV3-1 and TRBJ2-5, with D uncertain. Germline-derived CDR1 and CDR2 are LGHDT and YNNKEL (reference sequence). The V end was cut by 0 bases, the J end by 4 bases, with 9 bases between. The CDR3 is made up of 14 amino acids. CDR3 nucleotide sequence: TGTGCCAGCAGCCAAGATCCCGGACCAGAGACCCAGTACTTC. Residues: CASSQDPGPETQYF.

The chain combines TRBV30 with TRBJ1-6, with a tentative D call TRBD1 (6 bases). This CDR3 contains 12 residues. V lost 1 base and J lost 10, with 8 bases in between. CDR1 GTSNPN and CDR2 SVGIG come from the germline V gene (reference sequence). The CDR3 DNA follows: TGTGCCTGGAGTGCAGGGGACTCACCCCTCCACTTT. Translating gives CAWSAGDSPLHF.

This chain uses TRBV7-2 with TRBJ1-1; a weak D match, TRBD1 (6 bases). CDR1 is SGHTA and CDR2 is FQGNSA in the germline V gene. Trimming shortened V by 5 bases and J by 3 bases, and 13 bases separated the two germline ends. The CDR3 totals 14 residues. This CDR3 reads CASSATRGDTEAFF. Written as DNA, the CDR3 is TGTGCCAGCAGCGCCACAAGGGGGGACACTGAAGCTTTCTTT.

There are a few counts of this clonotype. This chain uses TRBV28 with TRBJ1-2; unclear D gene. Germline values: CDR1 MDHEN, CDR2 SYDVKM. Trimming stripped 5 bases from V and 0 bases from J, with 13 bases between. The CDR3 contains 15 residues. The CDR3 region is CASSPLGLSNYGYTF. CDR3 DNA: TGTGCCAGCAGTCCGTTAGGACTTTCTAACTATGGCTACACCTTC.

V and J are TRBV18 and TRBJ2-5, with D possibly matching TRBD2 (5 bases). The CDR3 extends over 15 amino acids. Germline-derived CDR1 and CDR2 are KGHSH and LQKENI. With 5 bases removed from V and 1 base from J, the gap between germline ends came to 14 bases. CDR3 DNA sequence: TGTGCCAGCTCAGACCCGGGGAGTTTCCAAGAGACCCAGTACTTC. Amino acid sequence: CASSDPGSFQETQYF.